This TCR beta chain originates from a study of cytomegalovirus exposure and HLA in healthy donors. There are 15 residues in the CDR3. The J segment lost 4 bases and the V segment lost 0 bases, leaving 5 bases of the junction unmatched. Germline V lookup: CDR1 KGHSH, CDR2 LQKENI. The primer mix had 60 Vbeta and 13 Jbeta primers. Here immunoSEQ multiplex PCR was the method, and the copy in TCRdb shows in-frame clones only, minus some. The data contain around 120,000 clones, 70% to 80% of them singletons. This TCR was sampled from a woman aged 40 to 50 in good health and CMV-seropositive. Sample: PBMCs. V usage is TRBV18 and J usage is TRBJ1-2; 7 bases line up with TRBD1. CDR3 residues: CASSPPTGFSYGYTF. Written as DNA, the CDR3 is TGTGCCAGCTCACCACCGACAGGGTTCAGCTATGGCTACACCTTC. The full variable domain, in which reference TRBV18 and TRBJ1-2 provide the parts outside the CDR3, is NAGVMQNPRHLVRRRGQEARLRCSPMKGHSHVYWYRQLPEEGLKFMVYLQKENIIDESGMPKERFSAEFPKEGPSILRIQQVVRGDSAAYFCASSPPTGFSYGYTFGSGTRLTVV.